This section outlines one T cell receptor beta chain sequence together with its context. This entry comes from a study of blood T cell repertoires in COVID-19. Study-wide background: Collection of acute and convalescent COVID-19 samples took place in the United States, Italy and Spain. The analysed material was cDNA or gDNA that came from T cells, B-cell-depleted T cells, or PBMCs.

The table came from immunoSEQ multiplex PCR; TCRdb's copy has only in-frame clones and leaves some out. This sample has about 70,000 clones, with 81% found just once. Material for sequencing was peripheral blood. This receptor was obtained from a woman between 65 and 79 years old with acute or convalescent COVID-19.

CDR3 sequence (DNA): TGTGCCAGTACCCAACTAGCGGGAGGGCCCGGTGAGCAGTTCTTC. It is translated as CASTQLAGGPGEQFF. The chain couples TRBV19 to TRBJ2-1, with 13 bases lining up with TRBD2. Germline trimming cut 7 bases from V and 9 bases from J; bases unmatched to any gene: 9. This CDR3 spans 15 amino acids. Germline assignment: CDR1 LNHDA and CDR2 SQIVND (reference sequence).